This note documents a single T cell receptor (beta chain) sequence. This sample is drawn from a study of blood T cell repertoires in COVID-19. At the level of the study: Specimens from acute and convalescent COVID-19 originated in the United States, Italy and Spain.

TCRdb keeps only in-frame clones here, not all; method: immunoSEQ multiplex PCR. This table has around 140,000 clones, roughly 90% appearing once. There are 15 residues in the CDR3. The junction had 9 bases not matched to a gene; V was cut back by 5 bases and J by 3 bases. Germline-derived CDR1 and CDR2 are SGHRS and YFSETQ. Which cohort a participant joined came from the clinical history participants gave. Someone with COVID-19 had been met by exposed participants within 2 weeks before study entry. The receptor was isolated from a woman aged 40 to 50 who had been exposed to COVID-19. This chain uses TRBV5-1 with TRBJ1-1; the match to TRBD1 covers 8 bases. The sequenced material came from PBMCs or T cells enriched from blood (not recorded which). The chain's CDR3 is CASSSQTGAYTEAFF. CDR3 in DNA: TGCGCCAGCAGTTCCCAGACAGGGGCGTACACTGAAGCTTTCTTT.